The next 25 T cell receptor beta chains were all read from a single sample in a study of blood T cell repertoires in COVID-19 (dated by TCRdb to the early 2020s). The method behind the library was the immunoSEQ multiplex PCR assay. TCRdb provides this immuneACCESS table in a form limited to in-frame rearrangements. Some clones are lacking; in checked studies, under half of them reflect an unresolved V gene, and why the rest are absent is not known. The table for this sample lists about 250,000 clones; 80% to 90% of them were counted only once. Jointly, the top ten make up over 1.1% of the sample. Sequenced material: peripheral blood. These receptor sequences come from a man older than 75 with acute or convalescent COVID-19.

This clone was seen only once. This chain joins TRBV2 and TRBJ2-3; 14 bases are a match to TRBD2. Germline lookup yields CDR1 SNHLY and CDR2 FYNNEI. V dropped 7 bases and J dropped 1; count of bases not matched to a gene: 7. The CDR3 is 17 amino acids. CDR3: CASNRLAGGSRTDTQYF. The CDR3 DNA is TGTGCCAGCAACCGACTAGCGGGAGGGAGCCGCACAGATACGCAGTATTTT.

The V call is TRBV4-3, the J call TRBJ1-2; D is perhaps TRBD1 (5 bases). The V end was cut by 5 bases, the J end by 4 bases, with 11 bases between. The CDR3 has 13 residues. Germline CDR1 is LGHNA and CDR2 is YSLEER. CDR3 nucleotide sequence: TGCGCCAGCAGCGCTCGTCAGGGCTATGGCTACACCTTC. Protein: CASSARQGYGYTF.

The chain combines TRBV7-9 with TRBJ1-2; 8 bases line up with TRBD1. The CDR3 is 15 amino acids. From germline, CDR1 is SEHNR and CDR2 FQNEAQ (reference sequence). The V segment lost 1 base and the J segment 4 bases; nucleotides outside the gene matches: 5. The CDR3 nucleotides are TGTGCCAGCAGCTTAGGGTTACAGGGGGGCTATGGCTACACCTTC. Protein: CASSLGLQGGYGYTF.

This clone was seen only once. The chain has TRBV5-1 and TRBJ2-3; D perhaps matches TRBD2 (6 bases). CDR1 SGHRS and CDR2 YFSETQ come from the germline V gene. V gave up 4 bases and J gave up 3 bases, with 18 bases separating them. The CDR3 runs 16 residues. DNA for the CDR3: TGCGCCAGCAGCGAAGAAAGACTAGGCATAACAGATACGCAGTATTTT. Residues: CASSEERLGITDTQYF. Filled out from reference TRBV5-1 and TRBJ2-3, the complete variable domain reads KAGVTQTPRYLIKTRGQQVTLSCSPISGHRSVSWYQQTPGQGLQFLFEYFSETQRNKGNFPGRFSGRQFSNSRSEMNVSTLELGDSALYLCASSEERLGITDTQYFGPGTRLTVL.

The V and J genes are TRBV27 and TRBJ2-2, with 10 nucleotides matching TRBD2. This CDR3 contains 17 residues. With 0 bases clipped from V and 0 bases from J, the junction kept 1 base outside the gene matches. The V gene's germline CDR1 is MNHEY and CDR2 SMNVEV (reference sequence). The CDR3 loop reads CASSLSTSGTNTGELFF. The CDR3 region has the DNA TGTGCCAGCAGTTTATCAACTAGCGGGACGAACACCGGGGAGCTGTTTTTT.

The table lists this clone with a few counts. The chain recombines TRBV29-1 with TRBJ1-2, with 11 bases aligning to TRBD1. The CDR3 is 15 residues long. V trimming: 5 bases; J trimming: 8 bases; junction bases outside the gene matches: 13. Looked up from germline, CDR1 is SQVTM and CDR2 is ANQGSEA. CDR3 residues: CSVIKGGQGARGYTF. For the CDR3, the DNA is TGCAGCGTTATTAAAGGCGGACAGGGGGCGCGAGGCTACACCTTC.

This chain connects TRBV6-5 to TRBJ2-7; D not resolved. Germline CDR1 and CDR2: MNHEY and SVGAGI. V was shortened by 2 bases and J by 5 bases, with 13 bases between the two germline ends. This CDR3 comprises 14 residues. The CDR3 region has the DNA TGTGCCAGCAGTTACACCGCGCCCGAGGACGAGCAGTACTTC. This encodes CASSYTAPEDEQYF.

This rearrangement joins TRBV7-2 to TRBJ1-4; D is uncertain. The CDR3 sequence is 14 residues long. Per the germline V gene, CDR1 is SGHTA and CDR2 is FQGNSA. V was clipped by 0 bases and J by 8 bases, with 10 bases between them. Written as DNA, the CDR3 is TGTGCCAGCAGCTTAGCCGGGTTTAGGGAAAAACTGTTTTTT. It specifies CASSLAGFREKLFF. The complete variable domain, with remaining parts taken from reference TRBV7-2 and TRBJ1-4, reads GAGVSQSPSNKVTEKGKDVELRCDPISGHTALYWYRQSLGQGLEFLIYFQGNSAPDKSGLPSDRFSAERTGGSVSTLTIQRTQQEDSAVYLCASSLAGFREKLFFGSGTQLSVL.

The chain has TRBV6-5 and TRBJ1-4, with unresolved D. V gave up 8 bases and J gave up 4 bases, with 14 bases separating them. Per the germline V gene, CDR1 is MNHEY and CDR2 is SVGAGI. This CDR3 is 14 amino acids long. CDR3 sequence: CASGLESGNEKLFF. CDR3 DNA: TGTGCCAGCGGTTTGGAGAGCGGTAATGAAAAACTGTTTTTT.

This clone was seen more than once but under ten times. The V gene is TRBV3-1 (or the pseudogene TRBV3-2), the J gene TRBJ2-5, with D possibly being TRBD1 (5 bases). V lost 5 bases and J 4 bases, leaving 17 bases between the germline ends. This CDR3 comprises 15 residues. Germline CDR1 and CDR2: LGHDT and YNNKEL (reference sequence). For the CDR3, the DNA is TGTGCCAGCAGCGCCACCCAGGGATCCGGAGAGACCCAGTACTTC. This codes for CASSATQGSGETQYF.

The chain combines TRBV6-1 with TRBJ1-1; D remains ambiguous. CDR1 is MNHNS, CDR2 SASEGT, per germline. This CDR3 has 16 amino acids. V lost 3 bases and J lost 5, with 19 bases in between. CDR3 amino acids: CASSDPGDPRRTEAFF. CDR3 in DNA: TGTGCCAGCAGTGACCCGGGAGACCCCAGAAGGACTGAAGCTTTCTTT.

The chain links TRBV28 to TRBJ1-5; D is perhaps TRBD1 (6 bases). The CDR3 is made up of 15 amino acids. Trimming cost V 5 bases and J 5 bases, with 16 bases left between them. Per germline, CDR1 MDHEN and CDR2 SYDVKM. CDR3 nucleotides: TGTGCCAGCAGTCTCCACAGGGAAAGGGATCAGCCCCAGCATTTT. It is translated as CASSLHRERDQPQHF.

The gene calls are TRBV14 and TRBJ1-1, with D unresolved. Germline V gives CDR1 SGHDN, CDR2 FVKESK. V lost 2 bases and J lost 1, with 8 bases in between. The length of the CDR3 is 14 residues. CDR3 in DNA: TGTGCCAGCAGCCAATGGGCGGGGAACACTGAAGCTTTCTTT. Its protein is CASSQWAGNTEAFF.

The chain employs TRBV7-9 and TRBJ1-5; TRBD1 agrees at 9 bases. V gave up 1 base and J gave up 10 bases; unmatched junction bases: 5. This CDR3 has 14 residues. Germline-derived CDR1 and CDR2 are SEHNR and FQNEAQ (reference sequence). The CDR3 DNA reads as TGTGCCAGCAGCTTAGAGGGACAGGGTTTTCCCCAGCATTTT. Translated: CASSLEGQGFPQHF.

The chain couples TRBV5-6 to TRBJ2-2, with 8 bases that match TRBD2. This CDR3 is built from 18 residues. J gave up 0 bases and V 0 bases, and 7 bases lay outside the gene matches. The germline V gene encodes CDR1 SGHDT and CDR2 YYEEEE. In nucleotides, the CDR3 is TGTGCCAGCAGCTTGGTTCGGGTAGCGGGGACGAACACCGGGGAGCTGTTTTTT. It yields the protein CASSLVRVAGTNTGELFF.

The chain joins TRBV15 to TRBJ2-1; a weak D match, TRBD2 (7 bases). CDR1 and CDR2 (germline): LNHNV, YYDKDF (reference sequence). Deletions cut 7 bases from V and 1 base from J, with 14 bases between. There are 15 residues in the CDR3. CDR3 DNA sequence: TGTGCCACCAACCGAGGGGGGGCTTCCTACAATGAGCAGTTCTTC. This codes for CATNRGGASYNEQFF. The full variable domain, with the rest looked up from reference TRBV15 and TRBJ2-1, is DAMVIQNPRYQVTQFGKPVTLSCSQTLNHNVMYWYQQKSSQAPKLLFHYYDKDFNNEADTPDNFQSRRPNTSFCFLDIRSPGLGDTAMYLCATNRGGASYNEQFFGPGTRLTVL.

The V and J genes are TRBV15 and TRBJ1-5, with D tentatively TRBD1 (5 bases). This CDR3 spans 22 amino acids. The V end lost 1 base, the J end lost 2 bases, and 30 bases lay between the germline ends. Germline values: CDR1 LNHNV, CDR2 YYDKDF (reference sequence). In nucleotides, the CDR3 is TGTGCCACCAGCAGAGTTCCCCGGACACACCTCTCATCCTATCCAGGCAATCAGCCCCAGCATTTT. It translates to CATSRVPRTHLSSYPGNQPQHF.

The chain combines TRBV3-1 (or the pseudogene TRBV3-2) with TRBJ2-1; D perhaps matches TRBD2 (6 bases). Germline CDR1 reads LGHDT; CDR2 reads YNNKEL (reference sequence). The CDR3 consists of 17 residues. Between the trimmed V and J ends, which lost 0 bases and 0 bases, there was a span of 12 bases. The CDR3 bases are TGTGCCAGCAGCCAAGATTCGCGGGGAGCCTCCTACAATGAGCAGTTCTTC. As protein: CASSQDSRGASYNEQFF.

J is TRBJ2-1 and V is TRBV6-5, with D uncertain. Per the germline V gene, CDR1 is MNHEY and CDR2 is SVGAGI. The CDR3 extends over 14 amino acids. Trimming removed 6 bases at V and 0 bases at J, with 9 bases between. The CDR3 is CASSLKYSYNEQFF. CDR3 sequence (DNA): TGTGCCAGCAGCTTAAAATACTCCTACAATGAGCAGTTCTTC.

This sequence joins TRBV6-2 or TRBV6-3 and TRBJ2-7; D not resolved. Germline V gene data show CDR1 as MNHEY and CDR2 as SVGEGT. Deletions cut 2 bases from V and 3 bases from J, with 5 bases between. The CDR3 has 12 amino acids. The CDR3 here is CASSYVGYEQYF. The CDR3 nucleotides are TGTGCCAGCAGTTACGTCGGCTACGAGCAGTACTTC.

This clone was detected only a few times. The V and J genes are TRBV19 and TRBJ1-1; 9 bases match TRBD1. The V and J ends lost 5 bases and 5 bases, in that order; junction bases with no gene match: 6. The germline CDR1 and CDR2 sequences are LNHDA and SQIVND (reference sequence). CDR3 length: 14 residues. CDR3 region: CASSWDREGTEAFF. Here the CDR3 DNA reads TGTGCCAGTAGTTGGGACAGGGAAGGGACTGAAGCTTTCTTT.

The chain has TRBV6-6 and TRBJ2-5; 8 bases match TRBD2. Trimming removed 6 bases from V and 3 bases from J; junction bases left unmatched: 6. CDR1 MNHNY and CDR2 SVGAGI come from the germline V gene (reference sequence). CDR3 length: 14 residues. The DNA for the CDR3 is TGTGCCAGCAGGCGGGGGGCTGTTAAAGAGACCCAGTACTTC. The encoded protein is CASRRGAVKETQYF.

The chain employs TRBV7-2 and TRBJ2-1; the match to TRBD1 covers 9 bases. V shed 5 bases and J 9 bases; nucleotides not matched to a gene: 11. The CDR3 runs 15 residues. Germline V gene sequence: CDR1 SGHTA, CDR2 FQGNSA. The CDR3 DNA is TGTGCCAGCAGCATCGGGACAGGGTTTAGTGGTGAGCAGTTCTTC. This sequence encodes CASSIGTGFSGEQFF.

The V call is TRBV27, the J call TRBJ1-6, with 9 bases fitting TRBD1. Per the germline V gene, CDR1 is MNHEY and CDR2 is SMNVEV (reference sequence). V shed 6 bases, J shed 7 bases, and the junction held 4 bases outside the gene matches. CDR3 length: 14 amino acids. The CDR3 protein is CASSRDRANSPLHF. CDR3 DNA: TGTGCCAGCAGCCGGGACAGGGCGAATTCACCCCTCCACTTT.

A single count supports this clone. The V gene is TRBV6-2 or TRBV6-3, the J gene TRBJ1-1; D unclear. Germline loops: CDR1 MNHEY, CDR2 SVGEGT. The CDR3 covers 14 residues. Between the trimmed V and J ends, which lost 5 bases and 2 bases, there was a span of 12 bases. CDR3 protein: CASSRYGYNTEAFF. The CDR3 DNA is TGTGCCAGCAGTCGTTACGGTTATAACACTGAAGCTTTCTTT.